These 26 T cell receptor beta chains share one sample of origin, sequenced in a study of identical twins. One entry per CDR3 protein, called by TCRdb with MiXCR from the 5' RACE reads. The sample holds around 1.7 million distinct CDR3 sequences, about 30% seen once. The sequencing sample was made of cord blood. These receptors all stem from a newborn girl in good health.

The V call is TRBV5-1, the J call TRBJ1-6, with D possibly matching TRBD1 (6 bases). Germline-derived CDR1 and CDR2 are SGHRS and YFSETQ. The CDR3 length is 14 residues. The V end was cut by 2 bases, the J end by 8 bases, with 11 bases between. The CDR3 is CASSLQGFDSPLHF. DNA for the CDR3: TGCGCCAGCAGCTTACAGGGTTTCGATTCACCCCTCCACTTT.

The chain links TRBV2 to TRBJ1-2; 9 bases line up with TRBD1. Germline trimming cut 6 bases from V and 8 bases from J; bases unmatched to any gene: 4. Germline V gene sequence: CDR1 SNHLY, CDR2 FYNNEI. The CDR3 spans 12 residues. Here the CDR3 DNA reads TGTGCCAGCAGCAGGGACAGGGAAGGCTACACCTTC. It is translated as CASSRDREGYTF.

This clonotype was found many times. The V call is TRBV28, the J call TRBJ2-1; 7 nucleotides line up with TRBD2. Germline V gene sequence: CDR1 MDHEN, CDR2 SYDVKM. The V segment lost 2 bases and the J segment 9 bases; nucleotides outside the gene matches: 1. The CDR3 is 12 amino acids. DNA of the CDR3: TGTGCCAGCAGTTTAGCGGGAGCTGAGCAGTTCTTC. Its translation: CASSLAGAEQFF.

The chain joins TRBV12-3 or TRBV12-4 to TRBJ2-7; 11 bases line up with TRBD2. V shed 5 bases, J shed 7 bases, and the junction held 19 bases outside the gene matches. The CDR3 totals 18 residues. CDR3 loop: CASSPRTSGSFSYNEQYF. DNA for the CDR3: TGTGCCAGCAGTCCCCGGACTAGCGGGTCCTTCTCCTACAATGAGCAGTACTTC.

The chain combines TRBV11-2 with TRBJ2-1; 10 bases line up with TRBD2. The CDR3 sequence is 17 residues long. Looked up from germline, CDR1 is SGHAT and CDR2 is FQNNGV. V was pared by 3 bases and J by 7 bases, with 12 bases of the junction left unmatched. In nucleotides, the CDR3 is TGTGCCAGCAGCTTGGAAGGTTGGGGACTAGCGTGGAATGAGCAGTTCTTC. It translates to CASSLEGWGLAWNEQFF. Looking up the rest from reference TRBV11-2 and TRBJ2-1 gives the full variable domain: EAGVAQSPRYKIIEKRQSVAFWCNPISGHATLYWYQQILGQGPKLLIQFQNNGVVDDSQLPKDRFSAERLKGVDSTLKIQPAKLEDSAVYLCASSLEGWGLAWNEQFFGPGTRLTVL.

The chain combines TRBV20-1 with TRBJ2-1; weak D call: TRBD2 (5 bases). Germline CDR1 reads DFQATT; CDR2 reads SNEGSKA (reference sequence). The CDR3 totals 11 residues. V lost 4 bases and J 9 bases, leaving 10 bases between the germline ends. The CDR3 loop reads CSATRGGEQFF. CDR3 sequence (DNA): TGCAGTGCTACTCGCGGAGGTGAGCAGTTCTTC.

Here the CDR3 reads CASSQERTDTQYF. The DNA for the CDR3 is TGTGCCAGCAGCCAGGAACGCACAGATACGCAGTATTTT. V is TRBV4-2 and J is TRBJ2-3; D is unclear. V lost 3 bases to trimming and J lost 1 base, with 5 bases between them. The CDR3 loop spans 13 amino acids. The germline CDR1 and CDR2 sequences are LGHNA and YNFKEQ.

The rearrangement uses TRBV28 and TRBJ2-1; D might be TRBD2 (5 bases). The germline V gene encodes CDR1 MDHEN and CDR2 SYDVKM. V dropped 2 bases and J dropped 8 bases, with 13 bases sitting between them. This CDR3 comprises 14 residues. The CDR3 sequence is CASSLERRRDEQFF. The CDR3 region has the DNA TGTGCCAGCAGTTTAGAGCGGAGGCGGGATGAGCAGTTCTTC.

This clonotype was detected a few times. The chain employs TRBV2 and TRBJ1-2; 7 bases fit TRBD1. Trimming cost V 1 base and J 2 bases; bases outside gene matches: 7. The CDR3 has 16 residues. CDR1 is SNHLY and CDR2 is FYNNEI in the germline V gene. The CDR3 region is CASSEGWTGMNYGYTF. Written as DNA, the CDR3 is TGTGCCAGCAGTGAAGGGTGGACAGGAATGAACTATGGCTACACCTTC.

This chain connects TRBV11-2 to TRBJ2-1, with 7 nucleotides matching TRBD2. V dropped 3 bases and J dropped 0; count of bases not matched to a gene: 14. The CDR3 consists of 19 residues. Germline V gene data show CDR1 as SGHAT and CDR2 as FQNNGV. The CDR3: CASSFRKGGPFRSYNEQFF. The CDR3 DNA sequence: TGTGCCAGCAGCTTCCGTAAGGGAGGGCCCTTTCGCTCCTACAATGAGCAGTTCTTC.

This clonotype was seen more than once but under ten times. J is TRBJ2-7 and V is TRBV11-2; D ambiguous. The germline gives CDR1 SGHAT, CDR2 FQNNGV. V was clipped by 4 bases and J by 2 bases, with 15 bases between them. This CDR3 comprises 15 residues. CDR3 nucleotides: TGTGCCAGCAGCTCACAGAGGCCACCTACCTACGAGCAGTACTTC. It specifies CASSSQRPPTYEQYF.

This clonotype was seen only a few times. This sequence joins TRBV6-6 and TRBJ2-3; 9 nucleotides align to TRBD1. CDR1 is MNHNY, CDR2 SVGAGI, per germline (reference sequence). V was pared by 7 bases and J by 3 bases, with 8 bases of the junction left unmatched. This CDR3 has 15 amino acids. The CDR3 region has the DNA TGTGCCAGCAACAAGAGGGGACAGGGAACAGATACGCAGTATTTT. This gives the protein CASNKRGQGTDTQYF.

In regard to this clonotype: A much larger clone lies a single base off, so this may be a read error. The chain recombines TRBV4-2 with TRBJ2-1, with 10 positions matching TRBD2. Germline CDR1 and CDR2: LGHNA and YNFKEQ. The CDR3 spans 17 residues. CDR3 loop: CASSQPLAGASGDEQVF. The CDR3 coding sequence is TGTGCCAGCAGCCAACCTCTAGCGGGGGCTTCGGGCGATGAGCAGGTCTTC.

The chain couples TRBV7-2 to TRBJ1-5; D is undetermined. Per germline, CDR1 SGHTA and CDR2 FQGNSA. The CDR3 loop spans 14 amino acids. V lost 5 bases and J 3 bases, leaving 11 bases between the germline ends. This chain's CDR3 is CASSVVMDNQPQHF. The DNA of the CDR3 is TGTGCCAGCAGCGTCGTCATGGACAATCAGCCCCAGCATTTT.

The DNA of the CDR3 is TGCAGCGTTGAGGGCCCCAACTATGGCTACACCTTC. This encodes CSVEGPNYGYTF. The genes are TRBV29-1 and TRBJ1-2; no clear D. The ends were cut back, 3 bases at V and 2 bases at J, with 7 bases in the middle. The CDR3 is 12 residues long. Germline lookup yields CDR1 SQVTM and CDR2 ANQGSEA.

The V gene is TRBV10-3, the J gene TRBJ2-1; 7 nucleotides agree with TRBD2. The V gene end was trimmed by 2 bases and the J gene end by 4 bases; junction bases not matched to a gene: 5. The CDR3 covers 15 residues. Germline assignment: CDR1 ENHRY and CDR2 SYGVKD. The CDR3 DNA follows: TGTGCCATCAGTGAGCCGGGACTAACTTACAATGAGCAGTTCTTC. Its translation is CAISEPGLTYNEQFF.

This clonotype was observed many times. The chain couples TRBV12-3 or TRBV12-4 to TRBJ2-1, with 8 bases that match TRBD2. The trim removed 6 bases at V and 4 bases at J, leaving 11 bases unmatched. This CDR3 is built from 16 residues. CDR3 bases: TGTGCCAGCAGGTGGACTAGCTCTCCAGGTTACAATGAGCAGTTCTTC. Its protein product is CASRWTSSPGYNEQFF.

Written as DNA, the CDR3 is TGTGCCAGCAGTTCAACTCCCTTTAGCAGATTAACGCGCAATGAGCAGTTCTTC. Amino acid sequence: CASSSTPFSRLTRNEQFF. The rearrangement links TRBV27 to TRBJ2-1; D remains unclear. Germline CDR1 MNHEY, CDR2 SMNVEV (reference sequence). Trimming removed 4 bases from V and 6 bases from J, with 25 bases in between. This CDR3 spans 18 amino acids.

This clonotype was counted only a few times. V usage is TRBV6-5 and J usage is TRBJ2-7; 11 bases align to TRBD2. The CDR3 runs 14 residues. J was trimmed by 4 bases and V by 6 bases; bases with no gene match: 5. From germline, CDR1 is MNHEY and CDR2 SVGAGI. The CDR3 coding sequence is TGTGCCAGCAGGTTAGCGGGAGGGGAATACGAGCAGTACTTC. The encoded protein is CASRLAGGEYEQYF.

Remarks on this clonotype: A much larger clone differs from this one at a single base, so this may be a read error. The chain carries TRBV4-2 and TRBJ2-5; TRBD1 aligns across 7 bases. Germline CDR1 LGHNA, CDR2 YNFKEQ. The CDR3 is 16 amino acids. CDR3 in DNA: TGTGCCAGCAGCCAAGAACAAGGGACAGTACAAGGGACCCAGTACTTC. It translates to CASSQEQGTVQGTQYF.

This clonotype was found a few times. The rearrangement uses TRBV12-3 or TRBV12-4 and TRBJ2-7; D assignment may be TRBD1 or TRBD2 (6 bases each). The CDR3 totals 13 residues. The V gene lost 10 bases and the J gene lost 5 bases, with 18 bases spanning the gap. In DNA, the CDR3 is TGTGCCACAAGCGAGGGGGGCCGCCACGAGCAGTACTTC. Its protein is CATSEGGRHEQYF.

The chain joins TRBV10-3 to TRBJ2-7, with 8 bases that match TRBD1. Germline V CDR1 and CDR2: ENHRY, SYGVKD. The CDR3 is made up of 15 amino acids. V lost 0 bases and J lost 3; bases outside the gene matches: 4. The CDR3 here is CAISESAGGFYEQYF. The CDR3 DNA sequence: TGTGCCATCAGTGAGTCGGCAGGGGGCTTCTACGAGCAGTACTTC.

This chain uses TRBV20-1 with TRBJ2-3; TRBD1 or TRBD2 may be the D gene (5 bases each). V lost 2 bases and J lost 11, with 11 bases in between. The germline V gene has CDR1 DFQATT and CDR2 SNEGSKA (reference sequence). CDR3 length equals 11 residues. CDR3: CSARTGRGQYF. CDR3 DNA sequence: TGCAGTGCTAGAACGGGGCGAGGGCAGTATTTT.

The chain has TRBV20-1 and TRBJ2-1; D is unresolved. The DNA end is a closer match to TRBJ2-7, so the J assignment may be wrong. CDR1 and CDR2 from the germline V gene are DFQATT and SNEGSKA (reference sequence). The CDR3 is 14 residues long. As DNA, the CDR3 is TGCAGTGCTAGCTCCCCAACAAGATACAATGAGCAGTACTTC. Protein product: CSASSPTRYNEQYF.

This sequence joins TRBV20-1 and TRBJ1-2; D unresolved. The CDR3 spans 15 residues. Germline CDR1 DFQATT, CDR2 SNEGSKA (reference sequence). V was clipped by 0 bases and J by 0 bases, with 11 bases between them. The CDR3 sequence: CSAREAQVANYGYTF. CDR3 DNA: TGCAGTGCTAGAGAGGCGCAGGTAGCTAACTATGGCTACACCTTC.

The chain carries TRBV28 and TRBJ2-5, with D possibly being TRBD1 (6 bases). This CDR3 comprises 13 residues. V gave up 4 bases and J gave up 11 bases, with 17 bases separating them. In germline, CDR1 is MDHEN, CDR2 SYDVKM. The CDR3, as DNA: TGTGCCAGCAGTTCTGGCAGGGGCAATGAGCAGTACTTC. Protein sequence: CASSSGRGNEQYF.